This T cell receptor (beta chain) was documented in a study of T-cell memory formation after mild COVID-19. This clonotype occurred many times. The junction had 5 bases not matched to a gene; V was cut back by 4 bases and J by 4 bases. Germline-derived CDR1 and CDR2 are SGHTA and FQGNSA. CDR3 length equals 16 residues. TCRdb recomputed calls from the 5' RACE reads with MiXCR, one row per CDR3 protein. Counted here are about 340,000 distinct CDR3 sequences, approximately 12% occurring once; the ten biggest clones make up 20% to 25%. The clonotype originates from a man in his late teens or twenties who had mild COVID-19 (a few samples of this study predate the infection). Cell type and time point are not known. This rearrangement joins TRBV7-2 to TRBJ2-1, with 12 bases aligning to TRBD2. The sample was PBMCs or a T cell subset sorted from them (not recorded which). The CDR3 is CASSSRLAGDYNEQFF. DNA for the CDR3: TGTGCCAGCAGCTCCAGACTAGCGGGGGATTACAATGAGCAGTTCTTC.